The 22 T cell receptor beta chains listed next were all sequenced from one sample in a study of stem cell transplantation in POMP-related autoinflammatory disease. Sequencing was performed with immunoSEQ multiplex PCR; in TCRdb, only in-frame clones are kept and a portion is missing. The sample has 7,000 to 9,000 clones, approximately 90% seen once. These receptors have no identified antigens. Study outcomes and limitations: A trend toward lower repertoire diversity and greater clonality appeared in every analyzed T-cell subset of PRAID patients. In PRAID patients, the number of distinct TRB V-J gene pairings was restricted.

Sequences were derived from CD8+ T cells from PBMCs, sampled before stem cell transplantation. The source of these receptors is a human donor with POMP-related autoinflammation and immune dysregulation (PRAID).

The chain links TRBV6-5 to TRBJ2-7; a possible D gene is TRBD1 (7 bases). Germline V gene lookup returns CDR1 MNHEY and CDR2 SVGAGI. The CDR3 is 15 amino acids. The V gene lost 4 bases and the J gene lost 3 bases, with 16 bases spanning the gap. The CDR3 DNA is TGTGCCAGCAGTTCGCGGGACAGCCCTTACTACGAGCAGTACTTC. This encodes CASSSRDSPYYEQYF.

This chain connects TRBV6-5 to TRBJ1-2; TRBD1 agrees at 10 bases. V trimming: 4 bases; J trimming: 7 bases; junction bases outside the gene matches: 12. Germline CDR1 MNHEY, CDR2 SVGAGI. This CDR3 region has 16 residues. CDR3 sequence: CASSSDRGYYKGGYTF. For the CDR3, the DNA is TGTGCCAGCAGTTCGGACAGGGGGTACTATAAGGGTGGCTACACCTTC.

The CDR3: CASSSTASSYNSPLHF. The DNA of the CDR3 is TGTGCCAGCAGCTCGACGGCGAGCTCCTATAATTCACCCCTCCACTTT. This chain uses TRBV7-6 with TRBJ1-6, with unresolved D. Trimming removed 4 bases from V and 0 bases from J, with 10 bases in between. The germline V gene encodes CDR1 SGHVS and CDR2 FNYEAQ. This CDR3 is built from 16 residues.

The chain carries TRBV27 and TRBJ1-6; no firm D call. The V gene's germline CDR1 is MNHEY and CDR2 SMNVEV (reference sequence). V was pared by 0 bases and J by 10 bases, with 13 bases between. The CDR3 extends over 15 amino acids. CDR3 loop: CASSLSRGFRSPLHF. Here the CDR3 DNA reads TGTGCCAGCAGTTTATCGCGGGGTTTCAGGTCACCCCTCCACTTT.

This chain uses TRBV27 with TRBJ1-1; D call uncertain. The CDR3 runs to 13 residues. The V end lost 6 bases, the J end lost 1 base, and 9 bases lay between the germline ends. Germline V CDR1 and CDR2: MNHEY, SMNVEV (reference sequence). The CDR3 loop is CASRLTQNTEAFF. The CDR3 DNA reads as TGTGCCAGCAGGCTGACACAGAACACTGAAGCTTTCTTT.

The chain uses TRBV4-1 and TRBJ1-5; TRBD1 agrees at 10 bases. This CDR3 is 17 amino acids long. The junction had 9 bases not matched to a gene; V was cut back by 5 bases and J by 2 bases. The V gene's germline CDR1 is MGHRA and CDR2 YSYEKL. CDR3 DNA sequence: TGCGCCAGCAGCGCAAGGACAGGGGGGACGGGCAATCAGCCCCAGCATTTT. It translates to CASSARTGGTGNQPQHF.

This chain joins TRBV25-1 and TRBJ2-5; TRBD2 matches 12 bases. Germline loops: CDR1 MGHDK, CDR2 SYGVNS. V gave up 1 base and J gave up 6 bases; unmatched junction bases: 9. This CDR3 has 17 amino acids. The CDR3 spells CASSEWGTSGREKTQYF. Here the CDR3 DNA reads TGTGCCAGCAGTGAATGGGGGACTAGCGGGCGAGAGAAGACCCAGTACTTC.

The chain combines TRBV9 with TRBJ2-5; D gene unclear. The CDR3 has 15 amino acids. In germline, CDR1 is SGDLS, CDR2 YYNGEE. With 2 bases removed from V and 4 bases from J, the gap between germline ends came to 15 bases. Here the CDR3 reads CASSVGDLSSETQYF. In nucleotides, the CDR3 is TGTGCCAGCAGCGTTGGGGATCTAAGCTCAGAGACCCAGTACTTC.

The chain recombines TRBV9 with TRBJ1-6, with no clear D. V lost 0 bases to trimming and J lost 7 bases, with 11 bases between them. The germline gives CDR1 SGDLS, CDR2 YYNGEE. The CDR3 sequence is 15 residues long. In DNA form, the CDR3 reads TGTGCCAGCAGCGTAGGGCCAAAAGAGAATTCACCCCTCCACTTT. It codes for CASSVGPKENSPLHF.

The V call is TRBV9, the J call TRBJ2-3; D is unclear. The CDR3 extends over 13 amino acids. CDR1 and CDR2 (germline): SGDLS, YYNGEE. V was pared by 0 bases and J by 0 bases, with 2 bases between. CDR3 sequence reads: CASSVVSTDTQYF. In nucleotides, the CDR3 is TGTGCCAGCAGCGTAGTGAGCACAGATACGCAGTATTTT.

The chain employs TRBV11-2 and TRBJ2-5; TRBD1 is a possible D gene (5 bases). CDR1 and CDR2 (germline): SGHAT, FQNNGV. The CDR3 length is 16 residues. V was shortened by 1 base and J by 5 bases, with 17 bases between the two germline ends. The CDR3 protein is CASSLGIRVSKETQYF. In DNA form, the CDR3 reads TGTGCCAGCAGCTTAGGGATCAGGGTATCTAAGGAGACCCAGTACTTC. Full variable domain (remainder filled in from reference TRBV11-2 and TRBJ2-5): EAGVAQSPRYKIIEKRQSVAFWCNPISGHATLYWYQQILGQGPKLLIQFQNNGVVDDSQLPKDRFSAERLKGVDSTLKIQPAKLEDSAVYLCASSLGIRVSKETQYFGPGTRLLVL.

This CDR3 reads CASSPPAGVSYNEQFF. CDR3 nucleotides: TGTGCCAGCAGCCCTCCAGCGGGAGTTTCCTACAATGAGCAGTTCTTC. This chain joins TRBV9 and TRBJ2-1; 8 nucleotides agree with TRBD2. Per the germline V gene, CDR1 is SGDLS and CDR2 is YYNGEE. J gave up 1 base and V 4 bases, and 7 bases lay outside the gene matches. The CDR3 has 16 amino acids.

This clone was recorded only once. The chain's CDR3 is CASSLWENTEAFF. The CDR3 DNA reads TGTGCCAGCAGTTTATGGGAGAACACTGAAGCTTTCTTT. This chain connects TRBV27 to TRBJ1-1; D remains unclear. V lost 1 base, J lost 1 base, and 4 bases lay in between. The CDR3 has 13 residues. The germline gives CDR1 MNHEY, CDR2 SMNVEV (reference sequence).

The chain is built from TRBV2 and TRBJ2-5; TRBD2 aligns across 12 bases. Trimming cost V 4 bases and J 4 bases; bases outside gene matches: 10. The CDR3 contains 17 residues. Germline CDR1 reads SNHLY; CDR2 reads FYNNEI. Here the CDR3 DNA reads TGTGCCAGCAGTGGTTGGGCTAGCGGGGGGGCCAGAGAGACCCAGTACTTC. This gives the protein CASSGWASGGARETQYF.

The chain links TRBV29-1 to TRBJ1-4; D might be TRBD1 (6 bases). Germline V CDR1 and CDR2: SQVTM, ANQGSEA. The CDR3 totals 14 residues. V dropped 0 bases and J dropped 5 bases, with 10 bases sitting between them. The CDR3 nucleotides are TGCAGCGTTGAAGACACAGGGAGGAATGAAAAACTGTTTTTT. This translates into CSVEDTGRNEKLFF.

The CDR3 is CASSYPREWGTEAFF. The CDR3 DNA sequence: TGTGCCAGCAGTTACCCCAGGGAGTGGGGGACTGAAGCTTTCTTT. The V and J genes are TRBV6-5 and TRBJ1-1, with D possibly being TRBD1 (5 bases). This CDR3 contains 15 residues. Trimming took 2 bases from V and 5 from J, leaving 15 bases between them. Germline V gene data show CDR1 as MNHEY and CDR2 as SVGAGI.

The rearrangement links TRBV9 to TRBJ2-5, with no clear D. Trimming took 3 bases from V and 5 from J, leaving 11 bases between them. Germline CDR1 reads SGDLS; CDR2 reads YYNGEE. The CDR3 loop spans 13 amino acids. CDR3 sequence reads: CASSDPNAETQYF. The DNA for the CDR3 is TGTGCCAGCAGCGACCCTAACGCCGAGACCCAGTACTTC.

The V call is TRBV4-2, the J call TRBJ2-7, with 10 bases lining up with TRBD2. The CDR3 sequence is 17 residues long. The trim removed 1 base at V and 5 bases at J, leaving 11 bases unmatched. Germline V gene sequence: CDR1 LGHNA, CDR2 YNFKEQ. Here the CDR3 DNA reads TGTGCCAGCAGCCAAGTAGGGCCTAGCGGGAGCGTGAACGAGCAGTACTTC. Its translation: CASSQVGPSGSVNEQYF.

V and J are TRBV7-9 and TRBJ2-5, with D maybe TRBD1 (6 bases). There are 13 residues in the CDR3. The germline V and J ends were trimmed by 5 bases and 1 base, with 8 bases remaining between them. Germline V gene sequence: CDR1 SEHNR, CDR2 FQNEAQ (reference sequence). The CDR3 DNA reads TGTGCCAGCAGCCCCAGGGGCCAAGAGACCCAGTACTTC. Its protein is CASSPRGQETQYF.

The chain has TRBV19 and TRBJ2-7; TRBD2 agrees at 13 bases. The CDR3 consists of 15 residues. The germline V gene encodes CDR1 LNHDA and CDR2 SQIVND (reference sequence). V was pared by 1 base and J by 3 bases, with 0 bases of the junction left unmatched. CDR3 region: CASSIGLAGGYEQYF. As DNA, the CDR3 is TGTGCCAGTAGTATAGGACTAGCGGGGGGCTACGAGCAGTACTTC.

This rearrangement joins TRBV6-6 to TRBJ1-5; D unresolved. CDR1 is MNHNY, CDR2 SVGAGI, per germline (reference sequence). The CDR3 runs 16 residues. Between the trimmed V and J ends, which lost 2 bases and 4 bases, there was a span of 15 bases. This chain's CDR3 is CASSYRVGFWNQPQHF. Written as DNA, the CDR3 is TGTGCCAGCAGTTACCGGGTCGGTTTTTGGAATCAGCCCCAGCATTTT.

This rearrangement joins TRBV7-9 to TRBJ2-3, with TRBD2 matching 8 bases. The CDR3 is made up of 15 amino acids. The V gene end was trimmed by 5 bases and the J gene end by 11 bases; junction bases not matched to a gene: 15. CDR1 is SEHNR and CDR2 is FQNEAQ in the germline V gene (reference sequence). The CDR3 loop reads CASSPSGGEGGMQYF. Here the CDR3 DNA reads TGTGCCAGCAGCCCCAGCGGGGGTGAGGGCGGTATGCAGTATTTT.